This T cell receptor (beta chain) came from a study of T cells in tuberculosis (dated by TCRdb to between 2018 and 2020). About the study as a whole: To characterize T cells specific for the mycobacterial lipid antigen glucose monomycolate (GMM), the study used CD1B tetramers together with high-throughput TCR immunosequencing. With under twelve people per group, a South African clinical cohort compared IGRA-negative adolescents, IGRA-positive adolescents with latent tuberculosis, and adults with active tuberculosis. Here is what the overall study found, with its caveats: Shorter CDR3-alpha lengths in active tuberculosis patients partly drove the smaller NN-distances, and the TCR-beta difference was not statistically significant. A classifier using the diverse GMM-specific repertoire reached approximately 90% accuracy (AUROC under 0.95), compared with 70% to 75% accuracy using GEM motif frequencies. Active tuberculosis TCR-alpha repertoires showed smaller mean NN-distances to GMM-specific TCRs than IGRA-negative controls, suggesting clonal expansion of these TCRs. Clinical samples were chosen by availability of cryopreserved specimens, and active tuberculosis cases were adults while controls were adolescents.

At study entry, adolescents were screened for latent tuberculosis infection by tuberculin skin test and QuantiFERON-TB GOLD In-Tube IGRA. Immunosequencing was performed on unsorted cryopreserved PBMC, with about 100,000 T cells per clinical donor covered on average. Eleven high schools in the Worcester region of the Western Cape, South Africa, served as enrollment sites for adolescents aged 12 to 18 years. Some 10 M. tuberculosis-infected and around 10 uninfected adolescents were selected with matching for age and sex. For the adolescents, PBMC were isolated by density centrifugation from freshly drawn heparinized blood and then cryopreserved. The immunoSEQ multiplex PCR assay was used to generate TCR libraries, with TCR-beta and/or TCR-alpha/delta assays applied to each sample. Amplified TCR libraries were sequenced on the Illumina high-throughput platform. The study's processing was this. Clustering and dimensionality reduction relied on pairwise TCRdist distances among GMM-specific receptors from T cells that were either sorted ex vivo or expanded in vitro. Each clinical repertoire was assigned a mean NN-distance score, defined as the average TCRdist to the nearest 10% of tetramer-positive reference sequences. To compute GEM TCR motif frequency, the fraction of unique TCRs matching known GEM sequences by V/J usage and CDR3 length was calculated. Active tuberculosis was classified by linear discriminant analysis with leave-one-out cross-validation, implemented in scikit-learn. TCRdb carries this immuneACCESS record with in-frame sequences only. Its versions omit some clonotypes, under half of them owing to an unresolved V gene in the studies checked, with the rest unexplained. The V and J calls and clone size come from that table; D and trimming were worked out from the DNA. The table for this sample lists roughly 45,000 clones; roughly 94% of them were counted only once. The ten most abundant clones make up about 2% of the sample.

The CDR3 numbers 14 residues from cysteine through phenylalanine. Only the CDR3 DNA stays, 42 bases, in frame from base 1. CDR1 and CDR2, per the germline V gene, are SGHTA and FQGTGA. Trimming removed 5 bases from V and 3 bases from J, leaving 14 bases between the germline ends. As regards this clone: The target of this receptor is not known. The record has no base qualities; no much larger clone is one base away.

Sequenced sample: PBMCs. The rearrangement joined TRBV7-3 to TRBJ2-7; TRBD1 could be the D gene, as 5 bases match. The source is a donor between 10 and 35 years old with latent tuberculosis or without tuberculosis infection. Some clones in this sample may be carry-over from other donors' samples. The DNA reads as follows: TGTGCCAGCAGCATCTCAGGGTCAGGCTACGAGCAGTACTTC. Translated, this is CASSISGSGYEQYF. The reference TRBV7-3 and TRBJ2-7 proteins fill in what lies around the CDR3, so the full variable domain reads GAGVSQTPSNKVTEKGKYVELRCDPISGHTALYWYRQSLGQGPEFLIYFQGTGAADDSGLPNDRFFAVRPEGSVSTLKIQRTERGDSAVYLCASSISGSGYEQYFGPGTRLTVT.